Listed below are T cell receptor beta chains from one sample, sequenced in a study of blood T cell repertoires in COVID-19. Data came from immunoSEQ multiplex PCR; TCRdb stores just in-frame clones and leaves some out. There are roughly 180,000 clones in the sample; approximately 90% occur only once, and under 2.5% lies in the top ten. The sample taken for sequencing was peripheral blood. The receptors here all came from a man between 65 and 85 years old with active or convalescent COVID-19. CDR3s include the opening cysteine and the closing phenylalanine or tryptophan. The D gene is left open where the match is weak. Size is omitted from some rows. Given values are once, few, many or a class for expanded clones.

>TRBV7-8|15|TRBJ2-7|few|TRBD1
CASSSVGTGVYEQYF
TGTGCCAGCAGCTCGGTCGGGACAGGAGTCTACGAGCAGTACTTC
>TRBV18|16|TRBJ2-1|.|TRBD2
CASSRDTGLGSNEQFF
TGTGCCAGCTCACGGGACACGGGACTAGGGAGCAATGAGCAGTTCTTC
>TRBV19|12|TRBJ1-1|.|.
CASPNNRVAAFF
TGTGCCAGTCCAAATAATCGCGTCGCAGCTTTCTTT
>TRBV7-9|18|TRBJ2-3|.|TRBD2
CASSSSGGAVGLVRLQYF
TGTGCCAGCAGCTCGAGCGGGGGAGCCGTCGGCCTCGTCCGCTTGCAGTATTTT
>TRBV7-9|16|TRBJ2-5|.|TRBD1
CASSRSRTGNVETQYF
TGTGCCAGCAGCAGATCCAGGACAGGGAATGTGGAGACCCAGTACTTC
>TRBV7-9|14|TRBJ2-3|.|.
CASSQTGTTDTQYF
TGTGCCAGCAGCCAGACAGGAACCACAGATACGCAGTATTTT
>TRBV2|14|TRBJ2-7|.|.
CASTPEGVWDEQYF
TGTGCCAGCACCCCTGAGGGGGTATGGGACGAGCAGTACTTC
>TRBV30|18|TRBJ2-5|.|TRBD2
CAWSVPRSGLAGKETQYF
TGTGCCTGGAGTGTGCCGCGTTCCGGACTAGCGGGAAAGGAGACCCAGTACTTC
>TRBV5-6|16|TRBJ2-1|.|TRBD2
CASISAGTSVVGEQFF
TGTGCCAGCATCTCTGCAGGGACTAGTGTGGTGGGTGAGCAGTTCTTC
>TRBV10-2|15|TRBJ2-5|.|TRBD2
CASSESASGVGAQYF
TGCGCCAGCAGTGAGTCGGCCAGCGGGGTTGGGGCCCAGTACTTC
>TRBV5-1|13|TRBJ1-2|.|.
CASSLEQAHGYTF
TGCGCCAGCAGCTTGGAGCAGGCCCATGGCTACACCTTC
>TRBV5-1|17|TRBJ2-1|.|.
CASSPPNSHFSYNEQFF
TGCGCCAGCAGCCCACCGAATAGCCACTTCTCCTACAATGAGCAGTTCTTC
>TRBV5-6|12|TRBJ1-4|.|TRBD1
CASSLGQGKLFF
TGTGCCAGCAGCTTGGGACAGGGAAAACTGTTTTTT
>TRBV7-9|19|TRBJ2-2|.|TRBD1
CASSLFGTGTLTDTGELFF
TGTGCCAGCAGCTTATTCGGGACAGGGACCCTAACAGACACCGGGGAGCTGTTTTTT
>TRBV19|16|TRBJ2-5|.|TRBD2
CASSIVLAGVGETQYF
TGTGCCAGTAGTATAGTTCTAGCGGGAGTCGGAGAGACCCAGTACTTC
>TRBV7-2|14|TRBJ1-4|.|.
CASSLTGTYEKLFF
TGTGCCAGCAGCTTAACAGGGACCTATGAAAAACTGTTTTTT
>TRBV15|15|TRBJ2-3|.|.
CATSRAGGRRDTQYF
TGTGCCACCAGCAGAGCGGGTGGAAGGAGAGATACGCAGTATTTT
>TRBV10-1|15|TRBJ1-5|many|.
CASSESEEGNQPQHF
TGCGCCAGCAGTGAGTCAGAGGAGGGGAATCAGCCCCAGCATTTT
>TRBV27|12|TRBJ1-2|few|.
CASRSTGHGYTF
TGTGCCAGCAGATCGACAGGTCATGGCTACACCTTC
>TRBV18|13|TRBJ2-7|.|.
CASSPLTRYEQYF
TGTGCCAGCTCACCACTTACAAGATACGAGCAGTACTTC
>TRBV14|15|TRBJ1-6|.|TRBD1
CASSQVGTGNSPLHF
TGTGCCAGCAGCCAAGTGGGGACAGGGAATTCACCCCTCCACTTT
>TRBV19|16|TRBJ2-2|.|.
CASSIGSGANTGELFF
TGTGCCAGTAGTATTGGTAGCGGTGCGAACACCGGGGAGCTGTTTTTT
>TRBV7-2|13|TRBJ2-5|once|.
CASSLGPEETQYF
TGTGCCAGCAGCTTAGGGCCGGAGGAGACCCAGTACTTC
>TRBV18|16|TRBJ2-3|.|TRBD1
CASSLLAGTGRDTQYF
TGTGCCAGCTCACTGCTGGCCGGGACAGGTCGGGATACGCAGTATTTT
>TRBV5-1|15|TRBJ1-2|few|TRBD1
CASSPDYRGSYGYTF
TGCGCCAGCAGTCCCGATTACAGGGGAAGCTATGGCTACACCTTC
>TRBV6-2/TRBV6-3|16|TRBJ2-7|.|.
CASSPGWARTAYEQYF
TGTGCCAGCAGCCCTGGATGGGCTCGCACCGCCTACGAGCAGTACTTC
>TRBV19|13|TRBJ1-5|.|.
CASSLDRNQPQHF
TGTGCCAGTAGCCTAGATCGCAATCAGCCCCAGCATTTT
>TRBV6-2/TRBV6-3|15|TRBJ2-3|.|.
CASSQEGQPTDTQYF
TGTGCCAGCAGTCAAGAGGGACAACCCACAGATACGCAGTATTTT
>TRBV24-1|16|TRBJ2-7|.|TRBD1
CATSDSGQGDGYEQYF
TGTGCCACCAGTGATTCGGGACAGGGGGACGGGTACGAGCAGTACTTC
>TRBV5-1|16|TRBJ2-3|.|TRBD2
CASSLVLAENTDTQYF
TGCGCCAGCAGCTTGGTTCTAGCGGAGAACACAGATACGCAGTATTTT
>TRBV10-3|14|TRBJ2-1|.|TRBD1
CAISTDRVDNEQFF
TGTGCCATCAGTACGGACAGGGTGGACAATGAGCAGTTCTTC
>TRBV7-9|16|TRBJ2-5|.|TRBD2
CASSPRLAGWEETQYF
TGTGCCAGCAGCCCCCGGTTAGCGGGATGGGAGGAGACCCAGTACTTC
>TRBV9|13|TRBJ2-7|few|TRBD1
CASSVGQGHEQYF
TGTGCCAGCAGCGTCGGACAGGGCCACGAGCAGTACTTC
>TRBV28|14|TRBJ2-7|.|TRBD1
CASSPQGAVYEQYF
TGTGCCAGCAGCCCACAGGGGGCGGTCTACGAGCAGTACTTC
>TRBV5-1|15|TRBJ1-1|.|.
CASSVQGMGNTEAFF
TGCGCCAGCAGCGTACAGGGTATGGGGAACACTGAAGCTTTCTTT
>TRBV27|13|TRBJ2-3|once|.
CASRSSVGDTQYF
TGTGCCAGCAGGAGTAGCGTGGGAGATACGCAGTATTTT
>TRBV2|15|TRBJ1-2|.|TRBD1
CASRTAGTGSAGYTF
TGTGCCAGCAGGACAGCCGGGACAGGTTCTGCTGGCTACACCTTC
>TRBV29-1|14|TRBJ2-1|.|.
CSAVVGASYNEQFF
TGCAGCGCGGTGGTGGGGGCTAGCTACAATGAGCAGTTCTTC
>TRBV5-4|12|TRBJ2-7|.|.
CASSSGKYEQYF
TGTGCCAGCAGCTCCGGGAAGTACGAGCAGTACTTC
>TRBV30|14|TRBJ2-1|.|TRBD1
CAWTTGVSYNEQFF
TGTGCCTGGACAACAGGGGTTTCCTACAATGAGCAGTTCTTC
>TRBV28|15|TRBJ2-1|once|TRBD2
CASRAGGSSYNEQFF
TGTGCCAGCAGGGCCGGGGGGAGCTCCTACAATGAGCAGTTCTTC
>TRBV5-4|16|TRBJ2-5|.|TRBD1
CASSPPGQGRIETQYF
TGTGCCAGCAGCCCCCCGGGACAGGGACGTATCGAGACCCAGTACTTC
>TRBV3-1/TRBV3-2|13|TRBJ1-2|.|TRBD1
CASRGGRGDGYTF
TGTGCCAGTAGAGGGGGCCGCGGCGATGGCTACACCTTC
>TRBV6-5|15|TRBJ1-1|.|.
CASSRTGGAYSEAFF
TGTGCCAGCAGTCGAACGGGGGGGGCTTATTCTGAAGCTTTCTTT
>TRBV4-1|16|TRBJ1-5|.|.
CASSQDLGGLNQPQHF
TGCGCCAGCAGCCAAGATCTTGGAGGTCTCAATCAGCCCCAGCATTTT
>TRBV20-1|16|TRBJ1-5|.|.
CSASGPWAPSNQPQHF
TGCAGTGCTAGTGGTCCGTGGGCACCAAGCAATCAGCCCCAGCATTTT
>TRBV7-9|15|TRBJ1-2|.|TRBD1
CASSSGQVWGYGYTF
TGTGCCAGCAGCTCCGGACAGGTTTGGGGCTATGGCTACACCTTC
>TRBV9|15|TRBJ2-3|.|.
CASSPQGNGQGGQYF
TGTGCCAGCAGCCCACAGGGAAACGGGCAAGGAGGGCAGTATTTT
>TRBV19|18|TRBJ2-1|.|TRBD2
CASSIRTSGTSSYNEQFF
TGTGCCAGTAGTATTCGGACTAGCGGGACCAGCTCCTACAATGAGCAGTTCTTC
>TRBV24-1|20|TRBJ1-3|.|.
CATSDLQRQGLAFKGSTIYF
TGTGCCACCAGTGATCTCCAACGTCAGGGGCTAGCCTTCAAGGGGAGCACCATATATTTT
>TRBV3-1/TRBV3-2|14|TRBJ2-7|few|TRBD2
CASSHSGTSYEQYF
TGTGCCAGCAGCCACTCCGGGACTAGCTACGAGCAGTACTTC
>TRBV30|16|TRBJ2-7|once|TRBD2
CAWSRGLLAGTYEQYF
TGTGCCTGGAGTCGGGGGTTGTTAGCGGGAACCTACGAGCAGTACTTC
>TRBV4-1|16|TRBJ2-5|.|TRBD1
CASSQGTGVVLETQYF
TGCGCCAGCAGCCAAGGGACAGGGGTGGTTCTAGAGACCCAGTACTTC
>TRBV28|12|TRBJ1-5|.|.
CASNGQNQPQHF
TGTGCCAGCAACGGACAAAATCAGCCCCAGCATTTT
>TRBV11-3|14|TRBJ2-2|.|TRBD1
CASSTDRGIGELFF
TGTGCCAGCAGCACCGACAGGGGTATCGGGGAGCTGTTTTTT